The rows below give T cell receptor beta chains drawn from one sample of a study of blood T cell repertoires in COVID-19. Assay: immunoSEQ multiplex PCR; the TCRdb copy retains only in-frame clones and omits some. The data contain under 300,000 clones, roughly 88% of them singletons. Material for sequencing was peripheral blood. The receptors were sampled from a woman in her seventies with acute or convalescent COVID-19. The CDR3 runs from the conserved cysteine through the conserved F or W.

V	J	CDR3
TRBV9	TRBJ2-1	CASSANPTLPGLPYNEQFF
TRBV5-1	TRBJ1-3	CASSLLGSGGNTIYF
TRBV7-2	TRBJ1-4	CASSFRPGEKLFF
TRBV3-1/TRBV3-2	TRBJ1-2	CASSLRDSFYYGYTF
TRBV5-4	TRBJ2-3	CASSLLKRRSTDTQYF
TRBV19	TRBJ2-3	CATGWPDSITDTQYF
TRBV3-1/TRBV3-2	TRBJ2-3	CASSSNRGGLGDTQYF
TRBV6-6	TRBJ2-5	CASSYERTGTQYF
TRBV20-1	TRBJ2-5	CSASLVQETQYF
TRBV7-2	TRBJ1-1	CASSYRTGVSEAFF
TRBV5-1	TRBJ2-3	CASSSQTSGGPGTDTQYF
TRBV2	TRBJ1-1	CASRTTTAMNTEAFF
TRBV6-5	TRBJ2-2	CASRVLAGGPLFF
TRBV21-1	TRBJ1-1	CASSKVGDRSQTEAFF
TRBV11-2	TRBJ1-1	CASSSTGGRTEAFF
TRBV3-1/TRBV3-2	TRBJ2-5	CASTPRTPGETQYF